This T cell receptor (beta chain) emerged from a study of CD8 T cells in ankylosing spondylitis. The CDR3 runs 14 residues. CDR1 is SGDLS and CDR2 is YYNGEE in the germline V gene. Quantitative 5'-RACE with molecular barcodes produced the TCR beta libraries. Each CDR3 protein is one row after TCRdb ran MiXCR on the 5' RACE reads. The repertoire holds about 8,600 distinct CDR3 sequences, with roughly 3.9% as singletons. Comment on this clonotype: Its antigen remains unknown. One end of the junction varies from germline; a read error may be responsible.

Study findings and constraints: Disease-linked clones bore a CD8+ phenotype and were relatively rare in peripheral blood. Earlier literature documents some of the motif variants in reactive arthritis synovial fluid and blood. A TCR beta motif of under ten highly homologous variants appeared characteristic of ankylosing spondylitis blood.

The sample taken for sequencing was blood, either unsorted or a sorted T cell fraction (not recorded which). This TCR was sampled from a female donor with ankylosing spondylitis or in good health (not recorded which). V is TRBV9 and J is TRBJ2-7; D ambiguous. The CDR3 sequence: CASSVAIGSCEQYF. The CDR3 nucleotides are TGTGCCAGCAGCGTAGCTATCGGTTCCTGCGAGCAGTACTTC. Full variable domain (missing parts from reference TRBV9 and TRBJ2-7): DSGVTQTPKHLITATGQRVTLRCSPRSGDLSVYWYQQSLDQGLQFLIQYYNGEERAKGNILERFSAQQFPDLHSELNLSSLELGDSALYFCASSVAIGSCEQYFGPGTRLTVT.